This TCR beta chain was recorded in a study of blood T cells in healthy people across ages (dated by TCRdb to between 2014 and 2016). Background for the entire study: In model experiments, template switching captured roughly one uniquely barcoded TCR beta cDNA molecule for every two T cells. To avoid experimental bias, donors of different ages were spread randomly across the sequencing lanes. The donors were split into four age groups: young (average about 15 years), middle-aged (roughly 40), aged (approximately 60) and long-lived (over 75). Using deep sequencing normalized with unique cDNA molecular identifiers, the study measured how TCR beta repertoire diversity changes with age. Using the same blood draw, the study looked at two additional independent replicas of 1 million unique cDNA reads for two donors, one aged 18 to 30 and the other aged 80 or older. Points the paper makes about the study in general: As age increased, observed TCR beta diversity per million T cells dropped in a roughly linear way, and a significant reduction was already evident by age 40. There was a strong correlation between observed TCR beta diversity and the percentage of naive T cells measured by flow cytometry. Estimates of total diversity from one million sequenced T cells were regarded as lower bounds and underestimates. Compared with the aged group, the long-lived group had more naive CD4+ T cells, fewer expanded clones and increased TCR diversity, suggesting age selection. Conclusive comparison of naive and antigen-experienced compartments was prevented by the profiling of bulk unsorted PBMCs. Donor CMV infection status was unknown, potentially confounding age-related changes in expanded clonotypes.

CDR1 and CDR2 were assigned from the germline V gene as SGHTA and FQGNSA. The CDR3 starts with the cysteine, ends with the phenylalanine, and has 11 residues. CDR3 DNA is the only sequence kept; it has 33 bases, read in frame from the first base. Library preparation was by 5' RACE. Sequencing took place on an Illumina HiSeq 2500. A second PCR of roughly 6 to 11 cycles was run with a J-beta primer mix and a sample-barcoded 5' primer. A template-switch 5' adaptor carrying 12 random nucleotides introduced a unique molecular identifier onto each TCR beta cDNA molecule. Each sample yielded at least 3 million CDR3-containing paired-end reads. The Mint cDNA synthesis kit, primed by a TRBC-specific oligonucleotide, was used to synthesize first-strand cDNA from all RNA. Following uracil-DNA glycosylase treatment, a first 18-cycle PCR with universal primers M1SS and BC2_uni_R was performed on all cDNA. Turning to the authors' computational methods: Each sample was normalized by randomly selecting 1 million high-quality reads, each carrying a distinct molecular identifier. Instead of being binned into consensus sequences, reads with shared molecular identifiers were discarded. CDR3 identification, clonotype clustering and error correction used MiTCR with a Q25 quality threshold and the strictest error-elimination algorithm. Lower-bound total TCR beta diversity was estimated with a nonparametric unseen species model using Euler transformation. TCRdb ran its own pipeline on the public reads, namely fastp trimming at Q25 and MiXCR clone calling, and kept in-frame beta chains. Records with the same CDR3 protein are collapsed into one entry carrying the most frequent genes and DNA. None of the V and J calls come from the authors' own analysis; TCRdb made them. A total of more than 700,000 distinct CDR3 sequences appear in this sample, about 42% of them only once. 15% to 20% of the sample is in the top ten clones.

Donors were around 37 systemically healthy Caucasian individuals from Russia aged roughly 6 to 100 years. Around 9.7 milliliters of peripheral blood were collected from each donor into EDTA-treated Vacutainer tubes. Ficoll-Paque density-gradient centrifugation was used to isolate PBMCs, with at least 6 million per sample. Trizol reagent was used to extract total RNA from the PBMCs, yielding at least 5 micrograms per sample. For every donor, flow cytometry on a PBMC aliquot measured the percentage of naive CD45RAhigh/CD27high T cells. Worth noting for this clonotype: What this receptor recognizes is not known. A much larger clone differs from this one at a single base, so this may be a read error.

The sample was blood. The chain uses TRBV7-2 and TRBJ1-2; the D gene remains uncertain. The source of this sequence is a man older than 75 in good health. The CDR3 has the sequence CVSTPGYGYTF. Read as DNA, the sequence is TGTGTCAGCACCCCCGGCTATGGCTACACCTTC.